Presented here are 17 T cell receptor beta chains from one specimen sequenced in a study of blood T cells in healthy people across ages. Sample-barcoded 5' priming and a J-beta primer mix drove a second PCR of 7 to 11 cycles. TCRdb independently ran MiXCR on the 5' RACE reads; one entry per CDR3 protein. The sample has about 680,000 distinct CDR3 sequences; 49% are singletons. Sequenced input: blood. These TCRs come from a woman between 55 and 75 years old in good health.

The chain uses TRBV7-9 and TRBJ2-5; no definite D call. CDR1 and CDR2 (germline): SEHNR, FQNEAQ (reference sequence). The CDR3 length is 12 residues. The ends were cut back, 2 bases at V and 5 bases at J, with 6 bases in the middle. The CDR3 DNA reads TGTGCCAGCAGCTTATCGAAGGAGACCCAGTACTTC. Residues: CASSLSKETQYF.

This clonotype appeared a single time. The V and J genes are TRBV10-3 and TRBJ2-1; TRBD1 matches 9 bases. The CDR3 runs 15 residues. CDR1 is ENHRY, CDR2 SYGVKD, per germline. The ends lost 5 bases at V and 8 bases at J; junction bases unmatched: 10. CDR3 amino acids: CAISNRDREGYEQFF. CDR3 DNA sequence: TGTGCCATCAGTAACCGGGACAGGGAAGGATATGAGCAGTTCTTC.

The chain links TRBV5-1 to TRBJ2-5; 7 bases fit TRBD2. Germline lookup yields CDR1 SGHRS and CDR2 YFSETQ. The CDR3 totals 17 residues. V lost 4 bases and J lost 5; bases outside the gene matches: 17. DNA of the CDR3: TGCGCCAGCAGCCTCGCAGAGGGCGCCGGGGGGTTGGAGACCCAGTACTTC. This translates into CASSLAEGAGGLETQYF.

Of note for this clonotype: An end of the junction does not agree with germline; a read error may underlie this. The chain combines TRBV20-1 with TRBJ1-1; TRBD1 is a possible D gene (5 bases). Germline CDR1 DFQATT, CDR2 SNEGSKA (reference sequence). This CDR3 is built from 15 residues. The CDR3 DNA is TGTAGTGCTAGAGATCCGACAGTCACGAACACTGAAGCTTTCTTT. Translation gives CSARDPTVTNTEAFF.

This chain joins TRBV3-1 and TRBJ2-7, with TRBD1 matching 12 bases. Germline CDR1 and CDR2: LGHDT and YNNKEL (reference sequence). The CDR3 has 19 residues. Trimming took 0 bases from V and 5 from J; bases not matched to a gene: 14. The CDR3 bases are TGTGCCAGCAGCCAAGATAAAATTAGGGACAGGGGGCGCAAAGACGAGCAGTACTTC. Translation gives CASSQDKIRDRGRKDEQYF.

This sequence joins TRBV20-1 and TRBJ2-1; either TRBD1 or TRBD2 may supply D (5 bases each). CDR1 and CDR2 (germline): DFQATT, SNEGSKA (reference sequence). This CDR3 region has 16 residues. The germline V and J ends were trimmed by 2 bases and 6 bases, with 20 bases remaining between them. The CDR3 is CSARLPRHPRGNEQFF. As DNA, the CDR3 is TGCAGTGCTAGACTCCCCCGGCACCCGAGGGGCAATGAGCAGTTCTTC.

Only a few counts were recorded for this clonotype. V and J are TRBV6-2 or TRBV6-3 and TRBJ2-7, with 8 bases fitting TRBD1. Trimming at V came to 2 bases and at J to 6 bases, leaving 6 bases not matched to a gene. The CDR3 contains 14 residues. Germline CDR1 is MNHEY and CDR2 is SVGEGT. CDR3 in amino acids: CASSYGQGVGEQYF. The CDR3 bases are TGTGCCAGCAGTTACGGACAGGGTGTAGGCGAGCAGTACTTC.

This clonotype showed up just once. The V gene is TRBV7-9, the J gene TRBJ2-7; 8 nucleotides align to TRBD1. J gave up 3 bases and V 5 bases, and 6 bases lay outside the gene matches. CDR1 and CDR2 from the germline V gene are SEHNR and FQNEAQ (reference sequence). The CDR3 loop spans 14 amino acids. The CDR3, as DNA: TGTGCCAGCAGCGTAGGACAGGGCTACTACGAGCAGTACTTC. This codes for CASSVGQGYYEQYF.

V gene TRBV20-1 combines with J gene TRBJ2-3; D possibly corresponds to TRBD2 (5 bases). The V end was cut by 1 base, the J end by 4 bases, with 9 bases between. This CDR3 is 13 amino acids long. Germline V gene sequence: CDR1 DFQATT, CDR2 SNEGSKA (reference sequence). The CDR3 spells CSARGRNPDTQYF. CDR3 nucleotides: TGCAGTGCTAGAGGGAGGAACCCAGATACGCAGTATTTT.

As for this clonotype: One end of the junction varies from germline; a read error may be responsible. The rearrangement joins TRBV4-3 to TRBJ2-4; D might be TRBD2 (6 bases). CDR3 size: 14 residues. Germline CDR1 reads LGHNA; CDR2 reads YSLEER. The CDR3 bases are TGCGCCAGCAGCCAGACAACGGGAGTAAACAGTCAGTACTTC. Protein sequence: CASSQTTGVNSQYF.

The rearrangement links TRBV5-1 to TRBJ2-3; 9 bases align to TRBD1. This CDR3 has 15 amino acids. CDR1 SGHRS and CDR2 YFSETQ come from the germline V gene. After removal of 4 bases from V and 3 bases from J, the junction contained 6 bases not matched to a gene. The CDR3 DNA is TGCGCCAGCAGCGTGGGACAGGGCCAAACAGATACGCAGTATTTT. This codes for CASSVGQGQTDTQYF.

The V gene is TRBV29-1, the J gene TRBJ2-1, with 8 nucleotides matching TRBD1. After removal of 4 bases from V and 2 bases from J, the junction contained 1 base not matched to a gene. Germline CDR1 reads SQVTM; CDR2 reads ANQGSEA. The CDR3 is 13 amino acids. Here the CDR3 DNA reads TGCAGCGTTGGGACAGGGACCTACAATGAGCAGTTCTTC. The encoded protein is CSVGTGTYNEQFF.

The V and J genes are TRBV7-2 and TRBJ1-2; a weak D match, TRBD1 (6 bases). The V end was cut by 3 bases, the J end by 8 bases, with 16 bases between. Looked up from germline, CDR1 is SGHTA and CDR2 is FQGNSA. The CDR3 extends over 14 amino acids. The CDR3 protein is CASSFLTRGNGYTF. CDR3 DNA sequence: TGTGCCAGCAGCTTCCTAACCAGGGGTAACGGCTACACCTTC.

This clonotype has just a few counts. The chain recombines TRBV12-3 or TRBV12-4 with TRBJ2-1; TRBD2 matches 11 bases. The CDR3 runs to 15 residues. V was pared by 3 bases and J by 6 bases, with 4 bases of the junction left unmatched. For the CDR3, the DNA is TGTGCCAGCAGTTTCGCCCTAGCGGGAGGCAATGAGCAGTTCTTC. It translates to CASSFALAGGNEQFF.

This chain joins TRBV5-1 and TRBJ2-5; TRBD2 might be the D (6 bases). Per the germline V gene, CDR1 is SGHRS and CDR2 is YFSETQ. The CDR3 extends over 16 amino acids. Trimming cost V 3 bases and J 11 bases, with 26 bases left between them. In DNA form, the CDR3 reads TGCGCCAGCAGCTGGTATGATCGCGGGATCAACAATGAGCAGTACTTC. It specifies CASSWYDRGINNEQYF.

This clonotype was seen many times. The gene calls are TRBV7-2 and TRBJ2-2; D perhaps matches TRBD1 (6 bases). Per germline, CDR1 SGHTA and CDR2 FQGNSA. V lost 6 bases, J lost 0 bases, and 14 bases lay in between. The CDR3 spans 16 residues. This CDR3 is CASSPRGSPNTGELFF. The CDR3 nucleotides are TGTGCCAGCAGTCCCAGGGGCTCGCCGAACACCGGGGAGCTGTTTTTT.

This chain connects TRBV20-1 to TRBJ1-2; D remains unclear. V gave up 3 bases and J gave up 1 base, with 9 bases separating them. Germline loops: CDR1 DFQATT, CDR2 SNEGSKA (reference sequence). The CDR3 runs 13 residues. The CDR3 sequence: CSARGRLNYGYTF. CDR3 nucleotide sequence: TGCAGTGCTAGGGGCCGACTTAACTATGGCTACACCTTC.